The sequence of this TCR beta chain was determined in a study of Graves' ophthalmopathy and Graves' hyperthyroidism. Clinical symptoms and serum thyroxine were used for diagnosis; TRAb, thyroid ultrasound and orbital computed tomography were also relied on. In germline, CDR1 is MNHNS, CDR2 SASEGT. V was trimmed by 0 bases and J by 0 bases, leaving 5 bases between them. The CDR3 consists of 14 residues. RNA transcripts served as template for amplifying TCR beta CDR3 sequences. First-round RT-PCR with HTBI primers preceded a second-round multiplex PCR. From the multiplex PCR reads, TCRdb called clonotypes with MiXCR, one entry per CDR3 protein. The sample has under 350,000 distinct CDR3 sequences, roughly 15% seen once. In its sample, this clonotype was seen many times.

The chain couples TRBV6-1 to TRBJ1-1; possible D gene TRBD1, 5 bases. The clonotype was recovered from an adult man with Graves' ophthalmopathy. The specimen sequenced was peripheral blood. In DNA form, the CDR3 reads TGTGCCAGCAGTGAAGCGGGGGTGAACACTGAAGCTTTCTTT. Translated: CASSEAGVNTEAFF.